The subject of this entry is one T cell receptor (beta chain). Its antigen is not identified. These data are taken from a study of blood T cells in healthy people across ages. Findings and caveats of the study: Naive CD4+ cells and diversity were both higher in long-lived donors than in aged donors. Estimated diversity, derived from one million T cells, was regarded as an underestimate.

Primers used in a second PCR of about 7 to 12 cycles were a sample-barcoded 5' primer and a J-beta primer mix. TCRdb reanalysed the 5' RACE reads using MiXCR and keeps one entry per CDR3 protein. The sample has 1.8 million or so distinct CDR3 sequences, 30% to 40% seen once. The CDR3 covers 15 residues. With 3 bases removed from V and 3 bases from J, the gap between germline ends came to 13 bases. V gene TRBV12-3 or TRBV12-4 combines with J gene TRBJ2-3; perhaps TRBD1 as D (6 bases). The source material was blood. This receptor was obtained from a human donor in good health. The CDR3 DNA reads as TGTGCCAGCAGTTTGACAGGCGAGAGAACAGATACGCAGTATTTT. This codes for CASSLTGERTDTQYF.